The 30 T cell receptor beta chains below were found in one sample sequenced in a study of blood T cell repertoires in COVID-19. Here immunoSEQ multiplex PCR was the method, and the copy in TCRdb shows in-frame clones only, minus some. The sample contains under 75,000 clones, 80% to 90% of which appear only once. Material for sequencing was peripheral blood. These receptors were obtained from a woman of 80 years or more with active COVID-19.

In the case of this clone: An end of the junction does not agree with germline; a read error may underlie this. Written as DNA, the CDR3 is TGTGCTAGCAGCTTAGACAGGGGGCGAAAAACTGAAGCTTTCTTT. Amino acid sequence: CASSLDRGRKTEAFF. The genes are TRBV7-7 and TRBJ1-1, with 10 bases matching TRBD1. CDR1 SSHAT and CDR2 FNYEAQ come from the germline V gene (reference sequence). This CDR3 region has 15 residues.

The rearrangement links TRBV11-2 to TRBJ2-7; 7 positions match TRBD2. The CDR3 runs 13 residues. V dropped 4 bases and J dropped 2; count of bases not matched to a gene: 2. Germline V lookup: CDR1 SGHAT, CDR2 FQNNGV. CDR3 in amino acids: CASSSGLAYEQYF. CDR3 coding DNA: TGTGCCAGCAGCTCCGGACTAGCCTACGAGCAGTACTTC.

The CDR3 nucleotides read TGTGCCAGCAGTTTAGCAGTACCGAACACTGAAGCTTTCTTT. It specifies CASSLAVPNTEAFF. This rearrangement joins TRBV28 to TRBJ1-1, with D unclear. Germline V lookup: CDR1 MDHEN, CDR2 SYDVKM. V lost 2 bases and J 1 base, leaving 8 bases between the germline ends. The CDR3 contains 14 residues.

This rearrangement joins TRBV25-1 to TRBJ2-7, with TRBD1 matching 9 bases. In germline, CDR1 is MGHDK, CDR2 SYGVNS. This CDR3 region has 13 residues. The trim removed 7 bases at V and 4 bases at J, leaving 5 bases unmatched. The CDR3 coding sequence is TGTGCCAGCACTAGGGACAGGGTATACGAGCAGTACTTC. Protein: CASTRDRVYEQYF.

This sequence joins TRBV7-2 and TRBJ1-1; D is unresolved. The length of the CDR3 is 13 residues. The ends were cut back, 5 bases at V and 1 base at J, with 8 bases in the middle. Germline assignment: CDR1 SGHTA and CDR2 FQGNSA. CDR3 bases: TGTGCCAGCAGCCTGAGACAGAACACTGAAGCTTTCTTT. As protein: CASSLRQNTEAFF.

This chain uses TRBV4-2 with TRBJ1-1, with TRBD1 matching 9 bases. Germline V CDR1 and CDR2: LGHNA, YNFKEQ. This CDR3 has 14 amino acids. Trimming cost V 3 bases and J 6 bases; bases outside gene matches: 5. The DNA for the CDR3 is TGTGCCAGCAGCCACCCGGGACAGGGCTCTGAAGCTTTCTTT. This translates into CASSHPGQGSEAFF.

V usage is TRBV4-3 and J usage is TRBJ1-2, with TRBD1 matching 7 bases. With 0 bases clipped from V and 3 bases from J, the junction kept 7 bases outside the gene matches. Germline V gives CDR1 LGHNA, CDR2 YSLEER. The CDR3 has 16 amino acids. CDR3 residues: CASSQDPQGIDYGYTF. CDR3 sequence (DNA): TGCGCCAGCAGCCAAGATCCACAGGGGATCGACTATGGCTACACCTTC.

CDR3 DNA: TGTGCCAGCTCACCAGGGACAGGGGTCGTCAATGAGCAGTTCTTC. This encodes CASSPGTGVVNEQFF. V is TRBV18 and J is TRBJ2-1, with TRBD1 matching over 10 bases. The CDR3 is 15 residues long. CDR1 KGHSH and CDR2 LQKENI come from the germline V gene. The V gene end was trimmed by 2 bases and the J gene end by 6 bases; junction bases not matched to a gene: 4. Full variable domain (remainder filled in from reference TRBV18 and TRBJ2-1): NAGVMQNPRHLVRRRGQEARLRCSPMKGHSHVYWYRQLPEEGLKFMVYLQKENIIDESGMPKERFSAEFPKEGPSILRIQQVVRGDSAAYFCASSPGTGVVNEQFFGPGTRLTVL.

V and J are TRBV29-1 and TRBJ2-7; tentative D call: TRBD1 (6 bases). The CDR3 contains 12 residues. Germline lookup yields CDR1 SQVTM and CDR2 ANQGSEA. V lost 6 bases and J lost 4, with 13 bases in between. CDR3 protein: CSVTGISYEQYF. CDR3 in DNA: TGCAGCGTCACAGGGATCTCATACGAGCAGTACTTC.

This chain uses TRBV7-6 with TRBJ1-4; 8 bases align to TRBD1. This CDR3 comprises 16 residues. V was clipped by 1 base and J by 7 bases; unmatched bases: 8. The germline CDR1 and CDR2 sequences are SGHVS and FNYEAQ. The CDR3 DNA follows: TGTGCCAGCAGCTTAGGGCCGACAGGGGTGGGTGAAAAACTGTTTTTT. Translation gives CASSLGPTGVGEKLFF.

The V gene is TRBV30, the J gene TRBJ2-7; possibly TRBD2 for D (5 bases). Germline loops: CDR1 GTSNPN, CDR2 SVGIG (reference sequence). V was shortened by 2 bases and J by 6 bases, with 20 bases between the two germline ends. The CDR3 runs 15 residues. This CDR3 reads CAWSPRGSLRSEQYF. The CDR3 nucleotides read TGTGCCTGGAGTCCCCGAGGGAGCCTCCGTTCCGAGCAGTACTTC. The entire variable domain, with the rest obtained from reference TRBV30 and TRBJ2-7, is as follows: SQTIHQWPATLVQPVGSPLSLECTVEGTSNPNLYWYRQAAGRGLQLLFYSVGIGQISSEVPQNLSASRPQDRQFILSSKKLLLSDSGFYLCAWSPRGSLRSEQYFGPGTRLTVT.

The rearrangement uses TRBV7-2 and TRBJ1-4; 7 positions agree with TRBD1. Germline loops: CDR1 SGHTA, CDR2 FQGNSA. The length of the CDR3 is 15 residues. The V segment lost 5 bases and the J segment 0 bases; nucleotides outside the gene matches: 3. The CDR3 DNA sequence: TGTGCCAGCAGCCTTGACAGGGCAACTAATGAAAAACTGTTTTTT. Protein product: CASSLDRATNEKLFF.

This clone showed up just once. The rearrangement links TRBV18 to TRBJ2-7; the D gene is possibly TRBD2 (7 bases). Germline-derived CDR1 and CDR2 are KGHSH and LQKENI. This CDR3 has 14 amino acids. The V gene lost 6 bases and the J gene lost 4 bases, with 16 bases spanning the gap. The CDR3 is CASSMRGLGYEQYF. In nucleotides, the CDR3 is TGTGCCAGCTCGATGCGGGGGCTCGGATACGAGCAGTACTTC. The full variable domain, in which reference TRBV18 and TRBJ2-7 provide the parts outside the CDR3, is NAGVMQNPRHLVRRRGQEARLRCSPMKGHSHVYWYRQLPEEGLKFMVYLQKENIIDESGMPKERFSAEFPKEGPSILRIQQVVRGDSAAYFCASSMRGLGYEQYFGPGTRLTVT.

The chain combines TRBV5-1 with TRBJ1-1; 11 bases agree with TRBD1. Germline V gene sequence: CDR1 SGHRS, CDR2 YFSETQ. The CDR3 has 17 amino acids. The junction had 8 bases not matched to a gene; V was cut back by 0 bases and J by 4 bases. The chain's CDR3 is CASSLAAAGTGGTEAFF. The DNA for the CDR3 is TGCGCCAGCAGCTTGGCTGCGGCCGGGACAGGGGGCACTGAAGCTTTCTTT.

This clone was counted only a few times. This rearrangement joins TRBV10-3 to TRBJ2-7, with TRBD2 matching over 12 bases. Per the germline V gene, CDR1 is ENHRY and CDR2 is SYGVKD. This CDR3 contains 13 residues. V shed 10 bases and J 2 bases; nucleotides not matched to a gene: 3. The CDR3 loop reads CATSSGGAYEQYF. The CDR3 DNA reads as TGTGCCACCTCTAGCGGGGGGGCCTACGAGCAGTACTTC.

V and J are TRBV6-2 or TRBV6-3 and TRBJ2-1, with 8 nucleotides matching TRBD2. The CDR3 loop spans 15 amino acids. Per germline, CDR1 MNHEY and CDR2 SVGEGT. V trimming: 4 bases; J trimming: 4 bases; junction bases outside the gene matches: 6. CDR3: CASSWSGGPYNEQFF. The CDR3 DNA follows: TGTGCCAGCAGTTGGAGCGGGGGCCCTTACAATGAGCAGTTCTTC.

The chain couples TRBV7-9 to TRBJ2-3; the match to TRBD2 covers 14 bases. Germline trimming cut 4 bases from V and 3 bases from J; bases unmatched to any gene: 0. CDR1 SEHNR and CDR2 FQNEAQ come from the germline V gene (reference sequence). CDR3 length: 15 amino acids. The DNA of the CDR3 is TGTGCCAGCAGCTGGACTAGCGGGGGGACAGATACGCAGTATTTT. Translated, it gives CASSWTSGGTDTQYF.

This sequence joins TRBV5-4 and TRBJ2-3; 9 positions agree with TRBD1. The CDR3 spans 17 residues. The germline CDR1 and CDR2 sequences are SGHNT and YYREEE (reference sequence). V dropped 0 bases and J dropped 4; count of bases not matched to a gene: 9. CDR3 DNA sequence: TGTGCCAGCAGCTTGGGTCTCCCGGGACAGGGTCCAGATACGCAGTATTTT. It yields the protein CASSLGLPGQGPDTQYF.

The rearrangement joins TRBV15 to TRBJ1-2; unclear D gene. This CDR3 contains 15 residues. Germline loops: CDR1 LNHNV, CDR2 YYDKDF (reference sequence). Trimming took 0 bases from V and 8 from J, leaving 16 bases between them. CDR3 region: CATSRDESPIRGYTF. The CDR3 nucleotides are TGTGCCACCAGCAGAGATGAGAGTCCGATCCGCGGCTACACCTTC.

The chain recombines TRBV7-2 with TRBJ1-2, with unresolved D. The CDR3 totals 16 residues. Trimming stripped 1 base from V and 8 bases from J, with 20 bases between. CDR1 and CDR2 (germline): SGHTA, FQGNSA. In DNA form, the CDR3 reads TGTGCCAGCAGCTTAGTTCGGTTTCGCCCCCAGGCGGGCTACACCTTC. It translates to CASSLVRFRPQAGYTF. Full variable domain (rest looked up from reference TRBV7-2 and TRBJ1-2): GAGVSQSPSNKVTEKGKDVELRCDPISGHTALYWYRQSLGQGLEFLIYFQGNSAPDKSGLPSDRFSAERTGGSVSTLTIQRTQQEDSAVYLCASSLVRFRPQAGYTFGSGTRLTVV.

CDR3 sequence reads: CASSPRGMRLGSNQPQHF. CDR3 DNA sequence: TGTGCCAGCAGTCCAAGAGGGATGAGGCTGGGTAGCAATCAGCCCCAGCATTTT. J is TRBJ1-5 and V is TRBV27; D remains unclear. The CDR3 sequence is 18 residues long. Trimming pared 5 bases from V and 0 bases from J, leaving 20 bases between. Germline V gene lookup returns CDR1 MNHEY and CDR2 SMNVEV (reference sequence).

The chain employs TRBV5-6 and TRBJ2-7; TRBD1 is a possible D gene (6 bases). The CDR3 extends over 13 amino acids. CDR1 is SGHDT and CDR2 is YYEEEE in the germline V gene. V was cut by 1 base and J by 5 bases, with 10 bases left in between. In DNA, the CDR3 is TGTGCCAGCAGCTTGCAGGGGCTTGACGAGCAGTACTTC. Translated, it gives CASSLQGLDEQYF. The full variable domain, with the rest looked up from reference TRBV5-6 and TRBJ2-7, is DAGVTQSPTHLIKTRGQQVTLRCSPKSGHDTVSWYQQALGQGPQFIFQYYEEEERQRGNFPDRFSGHQFPNYSSELNVNALLLGDSALYLCASSLQGLDEQYFGPGTRLTVT.

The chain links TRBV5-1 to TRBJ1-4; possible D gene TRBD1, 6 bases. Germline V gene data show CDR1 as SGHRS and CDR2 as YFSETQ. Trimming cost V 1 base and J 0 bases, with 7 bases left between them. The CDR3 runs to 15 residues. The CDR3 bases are TGCGCCAGCAGCTTGCAGGGGACAACTAATGAAAAACTGTTTTTT. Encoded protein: CASSLQGTTNEKLFF.

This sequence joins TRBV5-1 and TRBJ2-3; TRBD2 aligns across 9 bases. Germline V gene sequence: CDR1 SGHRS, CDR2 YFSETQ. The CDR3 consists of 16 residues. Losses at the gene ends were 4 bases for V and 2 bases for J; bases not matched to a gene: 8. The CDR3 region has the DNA TGCGCCAGCAGCGAGGGAGCGGGGGGCCCCACAGATACGCAGTATTTT. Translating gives CASSEGAGGPTDTQYF.

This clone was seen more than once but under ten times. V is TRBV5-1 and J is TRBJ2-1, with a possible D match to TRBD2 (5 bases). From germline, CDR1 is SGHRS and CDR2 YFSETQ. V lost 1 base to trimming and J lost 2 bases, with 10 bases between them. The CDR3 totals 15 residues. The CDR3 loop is CASSLRRLTYNEQFF. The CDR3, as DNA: TGCGCCAGCAGCTTGCGACGACTAACCTACAATGAGCAGTTCTTC.

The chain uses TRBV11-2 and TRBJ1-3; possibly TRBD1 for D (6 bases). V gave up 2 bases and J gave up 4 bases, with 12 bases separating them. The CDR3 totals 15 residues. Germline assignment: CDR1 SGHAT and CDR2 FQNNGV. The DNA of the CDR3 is TGTGCCAGCAGCTTATTTCAGGGGACAGGAAACACCATATATTTT. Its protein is CASSLFQGTGNTIYF.

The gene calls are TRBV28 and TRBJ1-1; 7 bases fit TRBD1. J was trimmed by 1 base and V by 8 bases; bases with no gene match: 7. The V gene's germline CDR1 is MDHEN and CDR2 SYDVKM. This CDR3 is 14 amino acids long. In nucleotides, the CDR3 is TGTGCCAGCGCTCTACAGGGGAGGAACACTGAAGCTTTCTTT. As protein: CASALQGRNTEAFF.

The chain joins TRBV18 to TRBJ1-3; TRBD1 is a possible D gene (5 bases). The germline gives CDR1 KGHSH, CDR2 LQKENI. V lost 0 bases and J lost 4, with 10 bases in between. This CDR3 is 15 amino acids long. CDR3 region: CASSPPIQEGNTIYF. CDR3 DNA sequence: TGTGCCAGCTCACCACCGATACAGGAAGGAAACACCATATATTTT.

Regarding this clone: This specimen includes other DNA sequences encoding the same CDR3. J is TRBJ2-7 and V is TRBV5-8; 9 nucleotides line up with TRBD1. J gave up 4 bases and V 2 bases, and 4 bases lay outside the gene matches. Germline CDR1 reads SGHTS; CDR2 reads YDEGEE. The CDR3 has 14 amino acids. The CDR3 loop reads CASSFRTGVYEQYF. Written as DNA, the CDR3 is TGTGCCAGCAGCTTTCGGACAGGGGTTTACGAGCAGTACTTC.

CDR3 residues: CASGRGFYGYTF. CDR3 nucleotides: TGTGCCAGCGGGAGGGGTTTCTATGGCTACACCTTC. This chain connects TRBV7-9 to TRBJ1-2; D is possibly TRBD1 (5 bases). The germline V gene has CDR1 SEHNR and CDR2 FQNEAQ (reference sequence). This CDR3 has 12 amino acids. V was trimmed by 8 bases and J by 4 bases, leaving 11 bases between them.